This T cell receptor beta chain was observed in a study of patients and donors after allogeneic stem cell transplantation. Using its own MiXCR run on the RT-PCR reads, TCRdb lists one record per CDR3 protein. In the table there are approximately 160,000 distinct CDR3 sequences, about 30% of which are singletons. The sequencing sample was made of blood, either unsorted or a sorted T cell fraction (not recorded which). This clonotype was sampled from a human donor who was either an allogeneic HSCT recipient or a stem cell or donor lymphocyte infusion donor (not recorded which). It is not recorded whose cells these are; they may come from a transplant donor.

The CDR3 sequence is CASSPGQLRETQYF. CDR3 bases: TGCGCCAGCAGTCCTGGACAACTGAGGGAGACCCAGTACTTC. V and J are TRBV5-1 and TRBJ2-5; D may be TRBD1 (5 bases). Germline CDR1 and CDR2: SGHRS and YFSETQ. V lost 5 bases to trimming and J lost 5 bases, with 16 bases between them. This CDR3 contains 14 residues. Full variable domain (missing parts from reference TRBV5-1 and TRBJ2-5): KAGVTQTPRYLIKTRGQQVTLSCSPISGHRSVSWYQQTPGQGLQFLFEYFSETQRNKGNFPGRFSGRQFSNSRSEMNVSTLELGDSALYLCASSPGQLRETQYFGPGTRLLVL.